This passage covers 3 T cell receptor beta chains from one sample sequenced in a study of T-cell reconstitution after alpha-beta-depleted transplantation in children. During its preparation, the TCRbeta library received unique molecular identifiers. MiXCR was run by TCRdb on the PCR reads, yielding one entry per CDR3 protein. The table shows around 250,000 distinct CDR3 sequences, with 9.9% occurring only once. The sequences come from PBMCs from the stem cell graft donor, collected from the stem cell graft. The origin of the receptors is a human donor who donated a stem cell graft to a child with SCID.

This clonotype was seen a handful of times. The chain uses TRBV7-8 and TRBJ1-6, with 7 bases lining up with TRBD1. V was clipped by 5 bases and J by 10 bases; unmatched bases: 8. The CDR3 length is 14 residues. CDR1 SGHVS and CDR2 FQNEAQ come from the germline V gene. CDR3 bases: TGTGCCAGCAGCCAGGGGGGGGGTAGATCACCCCTCCACTTT. The encoded protein is CASSQGGGRSPLHF.

In its sample, this clonotype was seen a few times. This chain links TRBV5-1 with TRBJ2-3, with 7 positions matching TRBD1. Germline assignment: CDR1 SGHRS and CDR2 YFSETQ. Trimming cost V 4 bases and J 0 bases; bases outside gene matches: 14. The length of the CDR3 is 18 residues. Here the CDR3 DNA reads TGCGCCAGCAGCCACCTCGCACTTAGGACAGGAAGCACAGATACGCAGTATTTT. It encodes CASSHLALRTGSTDTQYF.

J is TRBJ2-1 and V is TRBV5-5; TRBD1 matches at 8 bases. Germline V gene data show CDR1 as SGHKS and CDR2 as YYEKEE (reference sequence). This CDR3 has 15 amino acids. J gave up 9 bases and V 0 bases, and 8 bases lay outside the gene matches. CDR3 region: CASSLGEDREVEQFF. The CDR3 coding sequence is TGTGCCAGCAGCTTGGGTGAGGACAGGGAGGTTGAGCAGTTCTTC.